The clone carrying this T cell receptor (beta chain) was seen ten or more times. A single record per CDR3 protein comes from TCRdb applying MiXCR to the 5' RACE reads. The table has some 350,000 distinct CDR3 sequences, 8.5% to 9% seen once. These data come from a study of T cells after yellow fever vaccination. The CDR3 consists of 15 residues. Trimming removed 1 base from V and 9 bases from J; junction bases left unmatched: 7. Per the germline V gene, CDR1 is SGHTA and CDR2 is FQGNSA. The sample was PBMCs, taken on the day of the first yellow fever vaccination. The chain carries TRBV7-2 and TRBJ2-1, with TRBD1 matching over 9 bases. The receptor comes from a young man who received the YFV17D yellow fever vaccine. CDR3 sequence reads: CASSLVLGTGTEQFF. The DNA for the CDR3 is TGTGCCAGCAGCTTAGTTCTGGGGACAGGGACTGAGCAGTTCTTC.